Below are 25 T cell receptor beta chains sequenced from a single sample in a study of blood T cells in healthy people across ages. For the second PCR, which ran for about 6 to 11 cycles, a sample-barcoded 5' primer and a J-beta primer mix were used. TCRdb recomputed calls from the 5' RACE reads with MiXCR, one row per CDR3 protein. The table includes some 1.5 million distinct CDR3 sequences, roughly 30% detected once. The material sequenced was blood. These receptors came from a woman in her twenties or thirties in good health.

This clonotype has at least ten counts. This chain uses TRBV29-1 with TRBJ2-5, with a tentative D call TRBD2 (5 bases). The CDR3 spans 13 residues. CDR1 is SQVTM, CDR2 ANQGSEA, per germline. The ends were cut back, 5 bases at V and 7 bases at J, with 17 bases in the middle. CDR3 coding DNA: TGCAGCGTTCGCACAGACGCCCGGGGGACCCAGTACTTC. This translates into CSVRTDARGTQYF.

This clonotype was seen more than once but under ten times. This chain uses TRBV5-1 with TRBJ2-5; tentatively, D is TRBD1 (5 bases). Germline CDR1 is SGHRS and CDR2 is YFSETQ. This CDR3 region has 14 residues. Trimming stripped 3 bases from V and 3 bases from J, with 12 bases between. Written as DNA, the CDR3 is TGCGCCAGCAGCTCCGCCTTCAGGGAAGAGACCCAGTACTTC. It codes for CASSSAFREETQYF.

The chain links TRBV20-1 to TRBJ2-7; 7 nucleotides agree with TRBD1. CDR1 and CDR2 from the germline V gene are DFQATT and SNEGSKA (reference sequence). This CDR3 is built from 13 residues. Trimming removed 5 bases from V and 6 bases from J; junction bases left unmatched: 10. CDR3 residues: CSAPPFDRAEQYF. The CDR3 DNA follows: TGCAGTGCTCCCCCCTTTGACAGGGCCGAGCAGTACTTC.

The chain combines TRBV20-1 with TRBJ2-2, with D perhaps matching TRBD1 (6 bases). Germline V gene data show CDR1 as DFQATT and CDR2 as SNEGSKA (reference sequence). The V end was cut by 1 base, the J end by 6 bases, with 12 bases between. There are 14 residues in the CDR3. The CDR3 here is CSARAPQGPGELFF. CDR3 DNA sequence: TGCAGTGCTAGAGCCCCGCAGGGGCCCGGGGAGCTGTTTTTT.

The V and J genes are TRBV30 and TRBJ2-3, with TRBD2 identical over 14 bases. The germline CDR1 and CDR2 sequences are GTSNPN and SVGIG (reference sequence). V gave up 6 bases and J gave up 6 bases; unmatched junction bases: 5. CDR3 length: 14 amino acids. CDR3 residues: CACSGLAGVDTQYF. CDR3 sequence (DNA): TGTGCCTGCTCGGGACTAGCGGGAGTCGATACGCAGTATTTT.

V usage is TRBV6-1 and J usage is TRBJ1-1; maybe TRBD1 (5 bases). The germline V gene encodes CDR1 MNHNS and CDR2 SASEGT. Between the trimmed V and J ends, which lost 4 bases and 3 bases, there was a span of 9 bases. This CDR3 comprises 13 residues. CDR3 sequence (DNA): TGTGCCAGCAGTGCCAGGGTCGACACTGAAGCTTTCTTT. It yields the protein CASSARVDTEAFF.

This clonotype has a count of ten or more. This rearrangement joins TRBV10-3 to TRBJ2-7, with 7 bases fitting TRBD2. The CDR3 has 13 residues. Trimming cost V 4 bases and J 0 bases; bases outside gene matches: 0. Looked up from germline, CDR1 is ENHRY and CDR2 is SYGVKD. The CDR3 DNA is TGTGCCATCAGTGGGACTAGCTCCTACGAGCAGTACTTC. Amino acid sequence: CAISGTSSYEQYF.

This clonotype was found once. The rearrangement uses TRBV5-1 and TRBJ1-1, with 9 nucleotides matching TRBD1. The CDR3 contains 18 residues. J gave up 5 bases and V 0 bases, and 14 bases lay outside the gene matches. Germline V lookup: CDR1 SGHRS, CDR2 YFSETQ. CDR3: CASSLASSGTGIYTEAFF. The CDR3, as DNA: TGCGCCAGCAGCTTGGCAAGCTCCGGGACAGGGATTTATACTGAAGCTTTCTTT.

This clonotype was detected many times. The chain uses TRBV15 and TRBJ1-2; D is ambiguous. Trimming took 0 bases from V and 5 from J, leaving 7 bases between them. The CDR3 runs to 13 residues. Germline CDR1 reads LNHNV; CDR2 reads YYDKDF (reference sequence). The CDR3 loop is CATSREAGYGYTF. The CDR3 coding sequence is TGTGCCACCAGCAGAGAAGCGGGTTATGGCTACACCTTC.

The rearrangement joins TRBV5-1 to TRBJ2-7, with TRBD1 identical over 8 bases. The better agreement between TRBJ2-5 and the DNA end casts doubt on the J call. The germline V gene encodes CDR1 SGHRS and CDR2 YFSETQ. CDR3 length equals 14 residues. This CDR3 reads CASSLSRGQKTQYF. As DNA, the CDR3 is TGCGCCAGCAGCTTGAGCAGGGGGCAGAAGACCCAGTACTTC.

CDR3 coding DNA: TGCACCAGCAGCCAAGGCTCCGGGACACAGAACACTGAAGCTTTCTTT. Amino acids: CTSSQGSGTQNTEAFF. This sequence joins TRBV1 and TRBJ1-1; the table's D call TRBD1 went unverified against the DNA. TRBV1 is labeled a pseudogene. There are 16 residues in the CDR3.

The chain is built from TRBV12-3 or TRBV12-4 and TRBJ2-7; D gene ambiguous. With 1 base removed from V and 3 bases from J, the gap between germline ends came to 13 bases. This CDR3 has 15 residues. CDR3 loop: CASSLVPRPRYEQYF. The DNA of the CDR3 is TGTGCCAGCAGTTTAGTCCCCCGTCCCCGCTACGAGCAGTACTTC.

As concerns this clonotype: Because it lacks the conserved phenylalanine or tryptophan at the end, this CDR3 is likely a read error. The CDR3 sequence: CASSQTGTQDYGYTV. The CDR3 DNA is TGCGCCAGCAGCCAAACCGGGACACAAGACTATGGCTACACCGTC. The chain joins TRBV4-1 to TRBJ1-2; D is perhaps TRBD1 (6 bases). V was cut by 2 bases and J by 3 bases, with 13 bases left in between. Germline values: CDR1 MGHRA, CDR2 YSYEKL. There are 15 residues in the CDR3.

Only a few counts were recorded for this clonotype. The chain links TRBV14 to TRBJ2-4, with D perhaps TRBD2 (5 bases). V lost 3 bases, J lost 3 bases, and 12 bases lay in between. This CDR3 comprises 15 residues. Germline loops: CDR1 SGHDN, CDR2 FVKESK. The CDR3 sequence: CASSHLDGNKNIQYF. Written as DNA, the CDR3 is TGTGCCAGCAGCCACCTGGACGGGAACAAAAACATTCAGTACTTC.

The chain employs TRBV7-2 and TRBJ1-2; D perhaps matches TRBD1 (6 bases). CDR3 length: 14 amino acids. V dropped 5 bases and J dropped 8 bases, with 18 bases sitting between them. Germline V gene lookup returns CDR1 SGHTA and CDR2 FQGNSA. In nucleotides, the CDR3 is TGTGCCAGCAGCGTGAAACAGGGTCCGGGAGGCTACACCTTC. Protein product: CASSVKQGPGGYTF.

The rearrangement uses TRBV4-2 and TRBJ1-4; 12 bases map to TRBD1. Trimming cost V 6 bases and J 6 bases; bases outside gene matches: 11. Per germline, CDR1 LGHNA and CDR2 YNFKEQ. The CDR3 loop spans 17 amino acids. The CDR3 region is CASRPGTGGSQDEKLFF. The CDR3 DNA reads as TGTGCCAGCAGGCCCGGGACAGGGGGCTCTCAAGATGAAAAACTGTTTTTT.

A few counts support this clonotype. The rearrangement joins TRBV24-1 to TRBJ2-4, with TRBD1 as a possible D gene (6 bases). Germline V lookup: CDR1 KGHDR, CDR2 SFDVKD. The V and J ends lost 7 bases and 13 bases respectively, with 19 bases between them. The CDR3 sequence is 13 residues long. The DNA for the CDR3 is TGTGCCACCAGCGGACAGCCTGACAATGAGCAGTACTTC. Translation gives CATSGQPDNEQYF.

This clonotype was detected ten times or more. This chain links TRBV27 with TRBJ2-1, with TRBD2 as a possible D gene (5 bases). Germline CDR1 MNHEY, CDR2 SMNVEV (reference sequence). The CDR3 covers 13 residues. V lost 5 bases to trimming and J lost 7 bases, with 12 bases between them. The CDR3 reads CASSASRVNEQFF. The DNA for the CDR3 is TGTGCCAGCAGTGCGTCGAGGGTAAATGAGCAGTTCTTC.

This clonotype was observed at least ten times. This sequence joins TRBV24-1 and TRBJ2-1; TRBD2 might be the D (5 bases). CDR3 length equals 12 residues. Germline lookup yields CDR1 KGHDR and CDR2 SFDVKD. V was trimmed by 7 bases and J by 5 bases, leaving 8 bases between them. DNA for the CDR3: TGTGCCACCAGGGACTTTAACAATGAGCAGTTCTTC. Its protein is CATRDFNNEQFF.

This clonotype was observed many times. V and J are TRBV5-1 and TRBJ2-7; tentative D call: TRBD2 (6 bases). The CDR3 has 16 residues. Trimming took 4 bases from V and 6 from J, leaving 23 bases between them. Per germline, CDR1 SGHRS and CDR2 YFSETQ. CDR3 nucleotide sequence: TGCGCCAGCAGCCCCATGGTGGGAGGAAAGTCGCGCGAGCAGTACTTC. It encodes CASSPMVGGKSREQYF.

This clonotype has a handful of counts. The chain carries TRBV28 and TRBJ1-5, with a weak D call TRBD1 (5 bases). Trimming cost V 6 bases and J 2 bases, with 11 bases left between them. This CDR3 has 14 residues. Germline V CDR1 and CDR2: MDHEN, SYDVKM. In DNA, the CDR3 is TGTGCCAGCAGCGTACAGGTGGGCAATCAGCCCCAGCATTTT. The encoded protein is CASSVQVGNQPQHF.

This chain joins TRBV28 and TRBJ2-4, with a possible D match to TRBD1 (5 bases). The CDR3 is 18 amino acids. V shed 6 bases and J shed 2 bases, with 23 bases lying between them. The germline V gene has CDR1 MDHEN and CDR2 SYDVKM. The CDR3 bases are TGTGCCAGCAGCCCCATCCAGGGCCCCGTGTGGCCCAAAAACATTCAGTACTTC. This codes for CASSPIQGPVWPKNIQYF.

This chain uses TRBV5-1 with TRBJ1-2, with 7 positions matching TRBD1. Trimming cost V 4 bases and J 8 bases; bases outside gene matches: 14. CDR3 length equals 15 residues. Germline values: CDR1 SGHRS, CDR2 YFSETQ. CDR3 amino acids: CASSPAPEGALGYTF. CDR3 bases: TGCGCCAGCAGCCCGGCGCCGGAGGGGGCCTTAGGCTACACCTTC.

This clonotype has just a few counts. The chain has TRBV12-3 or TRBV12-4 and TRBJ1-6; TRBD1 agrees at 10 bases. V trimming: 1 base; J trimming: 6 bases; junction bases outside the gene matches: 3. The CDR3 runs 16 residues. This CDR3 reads CASSLGTGGPNSPLHF. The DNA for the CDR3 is TGTGCCAGCAGTTTAGGGACAGGGGGTCCTAATTCACCCCTCCACTTT.

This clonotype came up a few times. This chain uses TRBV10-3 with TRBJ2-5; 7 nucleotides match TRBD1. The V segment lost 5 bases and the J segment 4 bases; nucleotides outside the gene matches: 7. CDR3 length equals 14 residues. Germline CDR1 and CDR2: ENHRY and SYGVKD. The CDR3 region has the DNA TGTGCCATCAGTACCCTGGGACAGCTAGAGACCCAGTACTTC. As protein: CAISTLGQLETQYF.